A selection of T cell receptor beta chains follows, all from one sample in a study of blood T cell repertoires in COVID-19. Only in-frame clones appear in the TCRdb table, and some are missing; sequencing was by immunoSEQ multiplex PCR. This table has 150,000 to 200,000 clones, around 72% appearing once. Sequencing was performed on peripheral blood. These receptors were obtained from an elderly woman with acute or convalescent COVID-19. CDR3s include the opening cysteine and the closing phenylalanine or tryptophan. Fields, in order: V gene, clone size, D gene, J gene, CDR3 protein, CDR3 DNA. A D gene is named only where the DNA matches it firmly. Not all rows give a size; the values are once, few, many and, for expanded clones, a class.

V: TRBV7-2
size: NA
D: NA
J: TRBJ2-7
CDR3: CASSLAGLSPLGQYF
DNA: TGTGCCAGCAGCTTAGCGGGACTCTCCCCATTGGGGCAGTACTTC

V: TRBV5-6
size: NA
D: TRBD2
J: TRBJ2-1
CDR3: CASKGSGRALQFF
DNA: TGTGCCAGCAAAGGTAGCGGGAGGGCCTTACAGTTCTTC

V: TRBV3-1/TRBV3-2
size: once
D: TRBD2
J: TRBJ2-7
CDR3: CASSQGGVAGAYF
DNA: TGTGCCAGCAGCCAAGGTGGAGTAGCGGGGGCGTACTTC

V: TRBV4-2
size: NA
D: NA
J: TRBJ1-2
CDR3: CASSQDLFYTTGRPYGYTF
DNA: TGTGCCAGCAGCCAAGACCTCTTTTACACCACAGGGCGCCCCTATGGCTACACCTTC

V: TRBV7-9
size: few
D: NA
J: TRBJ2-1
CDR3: CASSLLNEQFF
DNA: TGTGCCAGCAGCTTACTCAATGAGCAGTTCTTC

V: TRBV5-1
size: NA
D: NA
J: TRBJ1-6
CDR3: CASSLVPGSNSPLHF
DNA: TGCGCCAGCAGCTTGGTCCCCGGGAGTAATTCACCCCTCCACTTT

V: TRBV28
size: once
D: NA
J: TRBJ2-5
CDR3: CASTAGNQETQYF
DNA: TGTGCCAGCACGGCGGGGAACCAAGAGACCCAGTACTTC

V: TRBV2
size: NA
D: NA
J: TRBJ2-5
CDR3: CASRFGHGGETQYF
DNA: TGTGCCAGCAGGTTCGGACACGGTGGGGAGACCCAGTACTTC

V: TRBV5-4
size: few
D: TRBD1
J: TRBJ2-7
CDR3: CASSRELGQSYEQYF
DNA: TGTGCCAGCAGCCGGGAACTGGGACAGTCCTACGAGCAGTACTTC

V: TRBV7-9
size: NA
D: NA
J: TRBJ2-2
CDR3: CASRRPWTNSTGELFF
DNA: TGTGCCAGCAGACGCCCCTGGACTAACTCCACCGGGGAGCTGTTTTTT